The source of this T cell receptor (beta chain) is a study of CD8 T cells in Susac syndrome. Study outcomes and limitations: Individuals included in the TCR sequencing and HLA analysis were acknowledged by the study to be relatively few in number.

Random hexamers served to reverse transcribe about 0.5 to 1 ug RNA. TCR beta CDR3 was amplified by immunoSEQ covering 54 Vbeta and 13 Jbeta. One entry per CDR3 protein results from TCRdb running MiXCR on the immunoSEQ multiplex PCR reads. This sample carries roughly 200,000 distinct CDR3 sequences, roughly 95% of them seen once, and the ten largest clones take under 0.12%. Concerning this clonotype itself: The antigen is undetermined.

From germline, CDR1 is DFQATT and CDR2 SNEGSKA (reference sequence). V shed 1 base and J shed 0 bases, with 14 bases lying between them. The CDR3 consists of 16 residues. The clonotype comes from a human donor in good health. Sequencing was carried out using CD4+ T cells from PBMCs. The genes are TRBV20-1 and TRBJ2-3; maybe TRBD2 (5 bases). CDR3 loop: CSARGLSRGSTDTQYF. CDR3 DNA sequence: TGCAGTGCTAGAGGCCTCTCGCGCGGGAGCACAGATACGCAGTATTTT.